This TCR beta chain was sequenced in a study of identical twins. Study-wide findings and caveats: Zero-insertion findings could be partly confounded by invariant cells (MAIT and iNKT cells). Out-of-frame beta chain sequences displayed weaker excess sharing between twins. Fewer insertions marked abundant cord blood beta clonotypes; young adult naive trended weakly, memory not at all.

CDR1 is SGHTA and CDR2 is FQGNSA in the germline V gene. The junction had 5 bases not matched to a gene; V was cut back by 1 base and J by 6 bases. CDR3 length equals 15 residues. TCRdb ran MiXCR on the 5' RACE reads and lists one entry per CDR3 protein. The table includes 750,000 to 950,000 distinct CDR3 sequences, roughly an eighth detected once. This clonotype appeared once. The antigen is not known. These same data were also listed under a study on yellow fever vaccine responses in identical twins.

Material for sequencing was PBMCs. This receptor was taken from a woman aged 18 to 35 in good health. The J gene is TRBJ2-1, the V gene TRBV7-2, with 8 nucleotides matching TRBD1. The CDR3 loop is CASSLGTGILNEQFF. Here the CDR3 DNA reads TGTGCCAGCAGCTTAGGGACAGGGATCCTCAATGAGCAGTTCTTC.